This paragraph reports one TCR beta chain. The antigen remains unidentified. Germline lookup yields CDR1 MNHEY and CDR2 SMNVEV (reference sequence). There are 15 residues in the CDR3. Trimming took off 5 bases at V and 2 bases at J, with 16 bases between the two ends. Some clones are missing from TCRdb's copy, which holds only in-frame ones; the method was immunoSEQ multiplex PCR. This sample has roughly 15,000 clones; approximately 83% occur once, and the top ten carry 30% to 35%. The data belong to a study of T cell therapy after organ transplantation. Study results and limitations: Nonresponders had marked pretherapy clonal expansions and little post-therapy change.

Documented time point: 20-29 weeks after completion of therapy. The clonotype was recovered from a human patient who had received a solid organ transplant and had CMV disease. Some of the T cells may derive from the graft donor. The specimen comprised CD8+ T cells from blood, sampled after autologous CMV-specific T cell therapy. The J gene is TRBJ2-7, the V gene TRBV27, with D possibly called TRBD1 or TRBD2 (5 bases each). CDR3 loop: CASSTSPGAPYEQYF. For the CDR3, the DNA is TGTGCCAGCAGTACCTCCCCCGGGGCCCCCTACGAGCAGTACTTC.